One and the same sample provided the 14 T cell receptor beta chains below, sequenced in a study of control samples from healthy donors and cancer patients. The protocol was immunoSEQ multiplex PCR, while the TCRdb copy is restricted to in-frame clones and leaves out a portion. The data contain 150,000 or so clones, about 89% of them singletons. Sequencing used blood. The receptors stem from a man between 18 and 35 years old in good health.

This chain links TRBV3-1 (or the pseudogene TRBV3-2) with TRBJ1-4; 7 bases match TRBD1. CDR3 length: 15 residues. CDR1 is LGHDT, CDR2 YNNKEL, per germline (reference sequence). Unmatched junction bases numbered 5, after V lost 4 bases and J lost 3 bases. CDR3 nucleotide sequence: TGTGCCAGCAGCCCGACAGGGACGGCTAATGAAAAACTGTTTTTT. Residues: CASSPTGTANEKLFF.

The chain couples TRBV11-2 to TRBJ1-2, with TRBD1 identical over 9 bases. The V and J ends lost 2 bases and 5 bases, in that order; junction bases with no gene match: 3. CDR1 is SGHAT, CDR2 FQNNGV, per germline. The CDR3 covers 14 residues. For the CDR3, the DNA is TGTGCCAGCAGCTTACGGACAGGGGAATATGGCTACACCTTC. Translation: CASSLRTGEYGYTF.

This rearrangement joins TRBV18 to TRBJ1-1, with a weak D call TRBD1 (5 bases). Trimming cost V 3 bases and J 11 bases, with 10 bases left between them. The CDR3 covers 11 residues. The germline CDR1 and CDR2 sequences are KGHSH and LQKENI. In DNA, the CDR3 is TGTGCCAGCTCACCCGCAAAGGGGGCTTTCTTT. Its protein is CASSPAKGAFF.

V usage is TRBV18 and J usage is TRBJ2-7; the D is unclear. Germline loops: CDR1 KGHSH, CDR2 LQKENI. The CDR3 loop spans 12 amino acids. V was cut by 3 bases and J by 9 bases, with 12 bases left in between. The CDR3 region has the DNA TGTGCCAGCTCACCGTTCGCCGAGATGCAGTACTTC. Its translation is CASSPFAEMQYF.

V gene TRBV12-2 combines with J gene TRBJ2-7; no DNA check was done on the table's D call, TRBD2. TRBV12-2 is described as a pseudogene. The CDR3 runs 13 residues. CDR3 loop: CASRLARRGEQYF. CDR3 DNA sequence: TGTGCAAGTCGCTTAGCGCGGAGGGGTGAGCAGTACTTC.

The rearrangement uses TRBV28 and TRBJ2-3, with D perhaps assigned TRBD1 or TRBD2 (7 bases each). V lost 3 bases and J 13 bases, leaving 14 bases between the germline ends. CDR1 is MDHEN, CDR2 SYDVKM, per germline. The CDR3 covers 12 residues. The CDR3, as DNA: TGTGCCAGCAGTTTTCCCTCAGGGGGGGAGTATTTT. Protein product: CASSFPSGGEYF.

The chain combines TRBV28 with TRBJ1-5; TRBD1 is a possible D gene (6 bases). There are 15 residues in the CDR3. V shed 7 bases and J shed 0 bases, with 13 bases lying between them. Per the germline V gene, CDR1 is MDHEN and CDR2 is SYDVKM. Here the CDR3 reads CASTFGTYSNQPQHF. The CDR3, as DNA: TGTGCCAGCACTTTCGGGACATATAGCAATCAGCCCCAGCATTTT.

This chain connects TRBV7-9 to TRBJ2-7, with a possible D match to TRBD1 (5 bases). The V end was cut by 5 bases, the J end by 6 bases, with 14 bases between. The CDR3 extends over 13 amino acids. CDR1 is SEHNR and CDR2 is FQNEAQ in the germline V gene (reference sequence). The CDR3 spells CASSPSQGVEQYF. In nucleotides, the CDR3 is TGTGCCAGCAGCCCCTCACAAGGGGTCGAGCAGTACTTC.

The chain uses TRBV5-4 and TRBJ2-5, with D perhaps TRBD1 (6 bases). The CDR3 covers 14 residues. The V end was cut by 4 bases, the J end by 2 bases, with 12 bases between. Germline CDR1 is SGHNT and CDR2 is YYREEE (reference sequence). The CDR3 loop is CASSQQGSQETQYF. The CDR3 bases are TGTGCCAGCAGCCAACAGGGTAGTCAAGAGACCCAGTACTTC.

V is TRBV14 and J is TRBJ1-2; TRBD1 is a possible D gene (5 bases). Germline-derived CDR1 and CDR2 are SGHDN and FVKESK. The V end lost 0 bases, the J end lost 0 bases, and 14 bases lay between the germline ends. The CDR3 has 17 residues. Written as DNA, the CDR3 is TGTGCCAGCAGCCAAGAGGAGGCAGGGATGGCTAACTATGGCTACACCTTC. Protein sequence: CASSQEEAGMANYGYTF.

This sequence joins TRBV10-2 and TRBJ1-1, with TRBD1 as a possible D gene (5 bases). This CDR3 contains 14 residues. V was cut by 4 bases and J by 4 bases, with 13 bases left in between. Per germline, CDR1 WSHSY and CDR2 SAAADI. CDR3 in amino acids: CASSVRGAATEAFF. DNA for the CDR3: TGCGCCAGCAGTGTAAGGGGCGCGGCCACTGAAGCTTTCTTT.

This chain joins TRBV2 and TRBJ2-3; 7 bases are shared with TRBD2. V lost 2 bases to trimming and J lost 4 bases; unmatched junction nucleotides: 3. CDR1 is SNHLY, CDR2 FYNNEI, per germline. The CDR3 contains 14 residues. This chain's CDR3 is CASSELGGADTQYF. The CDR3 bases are TGTGCCAGCAGTGAACTGGGAGGGGCAGATACGCAGTATTTT.

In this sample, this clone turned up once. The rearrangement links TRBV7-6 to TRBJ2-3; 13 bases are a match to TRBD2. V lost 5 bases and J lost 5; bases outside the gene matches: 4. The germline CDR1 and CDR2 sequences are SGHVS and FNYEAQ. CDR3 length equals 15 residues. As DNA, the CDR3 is TGTGCCAGCAGCCCCGGGACTAGCGGGGAAGATACGCAGTATTTT. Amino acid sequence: CASSPGTSGEDTQYF. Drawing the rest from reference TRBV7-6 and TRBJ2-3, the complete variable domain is GAGVSQSPRYKVTKRGQDVALRCDPISGHVSLYWYRQALGQGPEFLTYFNYEAQQDKSGLPNDRFSAERPEGSISTLTIQRTEQRDSAMYRCASSPGTSGEDTQYFGPGTRLTVL.

The CDR3: CASSQTGLDTGELFF. The CDR3 DNA reads TGTGCCAGTAGCCAGACAGGGTTAGACACCGGGGAGCTGTTTTTT. The chain joins TRBV19 to TRBJ2-2; 7 nucleotides line up with TRBD1. The germline V gene has CDR1 LNHDA and CDR2 SQIVND (reference sequence). The CDR3 covers 15 residues. The junction had 7 bases not matched to a gene; V was cut back by 6 bases and J by 3 bases.